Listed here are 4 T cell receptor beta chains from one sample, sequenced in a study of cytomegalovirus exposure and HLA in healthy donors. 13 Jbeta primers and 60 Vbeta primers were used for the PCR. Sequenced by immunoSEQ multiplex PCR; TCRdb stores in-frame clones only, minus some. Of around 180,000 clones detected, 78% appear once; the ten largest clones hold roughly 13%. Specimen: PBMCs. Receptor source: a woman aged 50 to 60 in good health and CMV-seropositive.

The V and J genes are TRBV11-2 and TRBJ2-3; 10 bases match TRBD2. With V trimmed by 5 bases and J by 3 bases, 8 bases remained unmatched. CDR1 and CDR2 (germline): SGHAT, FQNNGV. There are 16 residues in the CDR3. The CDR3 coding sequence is TGTGCCAGCAGCCGGGGTAGCGGGGGGTCGACAGATACGCAGTATTTT. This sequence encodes CASSRGSGGSTDTQYF.

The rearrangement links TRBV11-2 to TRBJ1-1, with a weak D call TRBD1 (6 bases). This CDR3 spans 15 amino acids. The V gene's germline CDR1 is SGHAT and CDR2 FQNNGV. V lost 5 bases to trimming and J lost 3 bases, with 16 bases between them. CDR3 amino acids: CASSPQGRRDTEAFF. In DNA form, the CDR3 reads TGTGCCAGCAGCCCCCAGGGGCGTAGAGACACTGAAGCTTTCTTT.

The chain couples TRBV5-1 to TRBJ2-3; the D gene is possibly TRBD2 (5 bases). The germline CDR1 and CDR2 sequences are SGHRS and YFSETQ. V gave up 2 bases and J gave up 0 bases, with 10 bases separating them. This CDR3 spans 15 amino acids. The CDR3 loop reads CASSLGLISTDTQYF. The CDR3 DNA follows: TGCGCCAGCAGCTTAGGACTGATTAGCACAGATACGCAGTATTTT.

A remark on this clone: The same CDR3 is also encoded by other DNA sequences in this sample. The CDR3 bases are TGTGCCAGCAATCCAGGTCTCGGCACAGATACGCAGTATTTT. This encodes CASNPGLGTDTQYF. The chain carries TRBV2 and TRBJ2-3; D is unclear. V lost 7 bases to trimming and J lost 1 base, with 12 bases between them. Germline CDR1 and CDR2: SNHLY and FYNNEI. This CDR3 comprises 14 residues.